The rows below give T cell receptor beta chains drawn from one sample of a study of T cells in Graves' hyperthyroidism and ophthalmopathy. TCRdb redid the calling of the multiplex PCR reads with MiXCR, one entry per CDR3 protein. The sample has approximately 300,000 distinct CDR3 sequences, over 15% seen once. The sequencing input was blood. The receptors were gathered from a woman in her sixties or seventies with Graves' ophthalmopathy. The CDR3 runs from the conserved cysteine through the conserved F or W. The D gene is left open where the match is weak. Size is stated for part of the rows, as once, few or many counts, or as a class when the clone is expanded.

CDR3aa: CSARDGLPTGTNQPQHF
d_gene: -
abundance: many
v_gene: TRBV20-1
j_gene: TRBJ1-5

CDR3aa: CSARRSGGQETQYF
d_gene: -
abundance: -
v_gene: TRBV20-1
j_gene: TRBJ2-5

CDR3aa: CASSLGSGVNEQFF
d_gene: -
abundance: many
v_gene: TRBV11-2
j_gene: TRBJ2-1

CDR3aa: CASSYLSGGAGNSPLHF
d_gene: -
abundance: many
v_gene: TRBV27
j_gene: TRBJ1-6

CDR3aa: CASSLETPAYNEQFF
d_gene: -
abundance: -
v_gene: TRBV5-4
j_gene: TRBJ2-1

CDR3aa: CASSLSYFGQGGTDTQYF
d_gene: TRBD1
abundance: many
v_gene: TRBV7-9
j_gene: TRBJ2-3

CDR3aa: CASSLGQGHQPQHF
d_gene: TRBD1
abundance: many
v_gene: TRBV7-2
j_gene: TRBJ1-5

CDR3aa: CAWSRGDLNQPQHF
d_gene: -
abundance: -
v_gene: TRBV30
j_gene: TRBJ1-5

CDR3aa: CASMGQQGDTQYF
d_gene: -
abundance: many
v_gene: TRBV28
j_gene: TRBJ2-3

CDR3aa: CASSFADGVEQFF
d_gene: -
abundance: -
v_gene: TRBV28
j_gene: TRBJ2-1

CDR3aa: CASSPSGQEQFF
d_gene: -
abundance: many
v_gene: TRBV5-6
j_gene: TRBJ2-1

CDR3aa: CASRMDNNEQFF
d_gene: -
abundance: many
v_gene: TRBV7-9
j_gene: TRBJ2-1

CDR3aa: CASSQYLQAGLSTDTQYF
d_gene: -
abundance: many
v_gene: TRBV3-1
j_gene: TRBJ2-3

CDR3aa: CASSYLSRHTDTQYF
d_gene: -
abundance: many
v_gene: TRBV6-2/TRBV6-3
j_gene: TRBJ2-3

CDR3aa: CSARTGTVVYNEQFF
d_gene: TRBD1
abundance: many
v_gene: TRBV20-1
j_gene: TRBJ2-1

CDR3aa: CASSLWRGMNTEAFF
d_gene: -
abundance: few
v_gene: TRBV27
j_gene: TRBJ1-1

CDR3aa: CASRPITGLYGYTF
d_gene: -
abundance: -
v_gene: TRBV27
j_gene: TRBJ1-2

CDR3aa: CASSPLPDRGSQETQYF
d_gene: TRBD1
abundance: -
v_gene: TRBV14
j_gene: TRBJ2-5

CDR3aa: CASSEDLIQYEQYF
d_gene: -
abundance: many
v_gene: TRBV2
j_gene: TRBJ2-7

CDR3aa: CAAQEELISGANVLTF
d_gene: -
abundance: few
v_gene: TRBV6-1
j_gene: TRBJ2-6

CDR3aa: CASSSWGVAGGTDTQYF
d_gene: TRBD2
abundance: many
v_gene: TRBV12-3/TRBV12-4
j_gene: TRBJ2-3

CDR3aa: CASSPEGRHNEQFF
d_gene: -
abundance: few
v_gene: TRBV5-1
j_gene: TRBJ2-1

CDR3aa: CASSFSNYGYTF
d_gene: -
abundance: many
v_gene: TRBV12-3/TRBV12-4
j_gene: TRBJ1-2

CDR3aa: CASSVDAGTGSHEQYF
d_gene: TRBD1
abundance: many
v_gene: TRBV5-1
j_gene: TRBJ2-7

CDR3aa: CASSHWRSNTEAFF
d_gene: -
abundance: -
v_gene: TRBV3-1
j_gene: TRBJ1-1

CDR3aa: CASSGTGTGSYEQYF
d_gene: TRBD1
abundance: few
v_gene: TRBV9
j_gene: TRBJ2-7

CDR3aa: CASSLQVGDEQFF
d_gene: -
abundance: -
v_gene: TRBV5-4
j_gene: TRBJ2-1

CDR3aa: CASSAGTDNQPQHF
d_gene: TRBD1
abundance: few
v_gene: TRBV5-4
j_gene: TRBJ1-5

CDR3aa: CASSLSTASYEQYF
d_gene: -
abundance: many
v_gene: TRBV27
j_gene: TRBJ2-7

CDR3aa: CASSSTGTGYSPLHF
d_gene: TRBD1
abundance: many
v_gene: TRBV7-2
j_gene: TRBJ1-6

CDR3aa: CASSSYGTGLDEQFF
d_gene: TRBD1
abundance: many
v_gene: TRBV12-3/TRBV12-4
j_gene: TRBJ2-1

CDR3aa: CASSWRLIGPEAFF
d_gene: -
abundance: many
v_gene: TRBV7-9
j_gene: TRBJ1-1

CDR3aa: CATSAAGGPGETQYF
d_gene: TRBD2
abundance: -
v_gene: TRBV24-1
j_gene: TRBJ2-5

CDR3aa: CASREWGQGPDTQYF
d_gene: TRBD1
abundance: once
v_gene: TRBV2
j_gene: TRBJ2-3

CDR3aa: CASSLDRVSSYNEQFF
d_gene: -
abundance: many
v_gene: TRBV11-2
j_gene: TRBJ2-1

CDR3aa: CASEVYRVDHLNTEAFF
d_gene: -
abundance: many
v_gene: TRBV12-5
j_gene: TRBJ1-1

CDR3aa: CASSLMGRETQYF
d_gene: -
abundance: many
v_gene: TRBV7-2
j_gene: TRBJ2-5

CDR3aa: CASSLVGTVNTGELFF
d_gene: -
abundance: -
v_gene: TRBV7-9
j_gene: TRBJ2-2

CDR3aa: CSASRQGLAETQYF
d_gene: -
abundance: many
v_gene: TRBV20-1
j_gene: TRBJ2-5

CDR3aa: CAILLGVDYNEQFF
d_gene: -
abundance: many
v_gene: TRBV6-1
j_gene: TRBJ2-1

CDR3aa: CASSLYGETGNTIYF
d_gene: -
abundance: many
v_gene: TRBV7-2
j_gene: TRBJ1-3

CDR3aa: CATRPTTKETQYF
d_gene: -
abundance: many
v_gene: TRBV6-2/TRBV6-3
j_gene: TRBJ2-5